This T cell receptor beta chain was documented in a study of PD-L1 blockade in urothelial cancer. At the level of the study: Males with bladder-origin urothelial cancer constituted about nine tenths of the roughly 30 patients. Timepoints chosen for blood analysis were 3 weeks (second dose) and 6 weeks after treatment start. Median blood clonality was roughly 0.074, with 80,000 to 100,000 unique TCRs.

The CDR3 consists of 18 residues. The V and J ends lost 4 bases and 3 bases, in that order; junction bases with no gene match: 10. The germline V gene encodes CDR1 MGHRA and CDR2 YSYEKL. TCRdb's table, derived via immunoSEQ multiplex PCR, lists solely in-frame clones and lacks some. The sample consists of tens of thousands of clones, 85% of them appearing once. Time point: pretreatment peripheral blood. This clone was seen only a few times. The sequenced sample was PBMCs, obtained around atezolizumab (anti-PD-L1) treatment. The chain combines TRBV4-1 with TRBJ2-1; 12 positions agree with TRBD2. The source is a man between 35 and 55 years old with urothelial cancer. As DNA, the CDR3 is TGCGCCAGCAGCCGCGGAGGGCTAGCGGGAGGGCGCTACAATGAGCAGTTCTTC. It encodes CASSRGGLAGGRYNEQFF.